A single sample is the source of the 17 T cell receptor beta chains below, sequenced in a study of response to subunit inactivated influenza vaccine. TCRdb passed the RT-PCR reads through MiXCR, listing each CDR3 protein once. The sample carries 650,000 to 800,000 distinct CDR3 sequences, over 11% recorded once. The material was PBMCs from blood, obtained around 14 days before vaccination. These TCRs come from a man aged 50-59 years who received an inactivated influenza vaccine.

The chain links TRBV7-2 to TRBJ2-7; either TRBD1 or TRBD2 may fit D (5 bases each). The CDR3 spans 15 residues. V was clipped by 7 bases and J by 0 bases, with 16 bases between them. Per germline, CDR1 SGHTA and CDR2 FQGNSA. In nucleotides, the CDR3 is TGTGCCAGCACCCCAAACTTAGGGACCTCCTACGAGCAGTACTTC. Amino acids: CASTPNLGTSYEQYF. The full variable domain, completed using reference TRBV7-2 and TRBJ2-7, is GAGVSQSPSNKVTEKGKDVELRCDPISGHTALYWYRQSLGQGLEFLIYFQGNSAPDKSGLPSDRFSAERTGGSVSTLTIQRTQQEDSAVYLCASTPNLGTSYEQYFGPGTRLTVT.

This clonotype has a handful of counts. The genes are TRBV2 and TRBJ1-1; D is ambiguous. The germline V gene encodes CDR1 SNHLY and CDR2 FYNNEI. Trimming pared 3 bases from V and 0 bases from J, leaving 11 bases between. This CDR3 has 15 residues. CDR3 DNA: TGTGCCAGCAGTGATCTTTCCACAATGAACACTGAAGCTTTCTTT. Translating it yields CASSDLSTMNTEAFF. The complete variable domain, with remaining parts taken from reference TRBV2 and TRBJ1-1, reads EPEVTQTPSHQVTQMGQEVILRCVPISNHLYFYWYRQILGQKVEFLVSFYNNEISEKSEIFDDQFSVERPDGSNFTLKIRSTKLEDSAMYFCASSDLSTMNTEAFFGQGTRLTVV.

There are a few counts of this clonotype. This chain connects TRBV6-1 to TRBJ2-1, with 11 nucleotides matching TRBD2. The CDR3 has 14 amino acids. After removal of 5 bases from V and 7 bases from J, the junction contained 4 bases not matched to a gene. The germline V gene has CDR1 MNHNS and CDR2 SASEGT. The CDR3, as DNA: TGTGCCAGCAGTAGACTAGCGGGATTGAATGAGCAGTTCTTC. As protein: CASSRLAGLNEQFF.

V usage is TRBV20-1 and J usage is TRBJ2-7; 7 nucleotides match TRBD2. The CDR3 covers 14 residues. Germline values: CDR1 DFQATT, CDR2 SNEGSKA (reference sequence). V gave up 6 bases and J gave up 0 bases; unmatched junction bases: 8. DNA of the CDR3: TGCAGTGCAATGTTTAGCGGGTACTCCTACGAGCAGTACTTC. Amino acids: CSAMFSGYSYEQYF.

This clonotype was recorded many times. The chain recombines TRBV18 with TRBJ2-4; TRBD2 might be the D (5 bases). Germline CDR1 is KGHSH and CDR2 is LQKENI. The CDR3 covers 18 residues. The ends were cut back, 3 bases at V and 1 base at J, with 19 bases in the middle. In DNA, the CDR3 is TGTGCCAGCTCACCGGGGAGCGCGCAGGATATGGCCAAAAACATTCAGTACTTC. Its translation: CASSPGSAQDMAKNIQYF.

With regard to this clonotype: A much larger clone sits a single nucleotide away, making a read error possible. V and J are TRBV28 and TRBJ1-6; 8 bases align to TRBD1. This CDR3 has 13 residues. Looked up from germline, CDR1 is MDHEN and CDR2 is SYDVKM. CDR3 protein: CASSQGAGSPLRF. The CDR3 region has the DNA TGTGCCAGCAGTCAGGGGGCCGGTTCACCCCTCCGCTTT.

This clonotype was counted a few times. The chain joins TRBV20-1 to TRBJ2-2, with D perhaps matching TRBD2 (6 bases). The CDR3 runs to 17 residues. Per germline, CDR1 DFQATT and CDR2 SNEGSKA (reference sequence). V was cut by 1 base and J by 4 bases, with 19 bases left in between. The DNA for the CDR3 is TGCAGTGCTAGAGCAAGCGGGTCGGCTTCGGGCACCGGGGAGCTGTTTTTT. Protein: CSARASGSASGTGELFF.

This clonotype came up a few times. The V gene is TRBV11-2, the J gene TRBJ2-1, with TRBD2 matching 13 bases. V lost 3 bases, J lost 7 bases, and 9 bases stayed unmatched. The CDR3 has 17 amino acids. CDR1 is SGHAT and CDR2 is FQNNGV in the germline V gene. In nucleotides, the CDR3 is TGTGCCAGCAGCTTGCACCAACTAGCGGGAGGGCTGAATGAGCAGTTCTTC. It specifies CASSLHQLAGGLNEQFF.

The chain has TRBV18 and TRBJ2-5; no firm D call. V lost 4 bases and J 1 base, leaving 4 bases between the germline ends. The germline gives CDR1 KGHSH, CDR2 LQKENI. The CDR3 runs to 12 residues. CDR3 in amino acids: CASSHSQETQYF. The DNA of the CDR3 is TGTGCCAGCTCACACAGCCAAGAGACCCAGTACTTC.

In this sample, this clonotype turned up a few times. The chain couples TRBV20-1 to TRBJ2-3; 9 nucleotides match TRBD2. J lost 0 bases, V lost 4 bases, and 5 bases had no gene match. The CDR3 has 15 residues. Per germline, CDR1 DFQATT and CDR2 SNEGSKA (reference sequence). This chain's CDR3 is CSAIGGGASTDTQYF. CDR3 nucleotide sequence: TGCAGTGCTATCGGCGGGGGGGCAAGCACAGATACGCAGTATTTT.

V is TRBV9 and J is TRBJ2-7; either TRBD1 or TRBD2 may supply D (5 bases each). Germline V gene lookup returns CDR1 SGDLS and CDR2 YYNGEE. The CDR3 has 14 residues. Between the trimmed V and J ends, which lost 1 base and 1 base, there was a span of 9 bases. The CDR3 DNA reads as TGTGCCAGCAGCGTACACGAGGGGTCCTACGAGCAGTACTTC. It is translated as CASSVHEGSYEQYF.

This clonotype was seen only once. The chain recombines TRBV29-1 with TRBJ2-7; either TRBD1 or TRBD2 may fit D (5 bases each). Germline values: CDR1 SQVTM, CDR2 ANQGSEA. CDR3 length equals 15 residues. With 6 bases removed from V and 2 bases from J, the gap between germline ends came to 20 bases. In DNA form, the CDR3 reads TGCAGCGTGGAGGAGCCAGGGACCGTCCCCTACGAGCAGTACTTC. It encodes CSVEEPGTVPYEQYF.

A few counts support this clonotype. V usage is TRBV2 and J usage is TRBJ1-5; 8 bases map to TRBD1. The germline V gene has CDR1 SNHLY and CDR2 FYNNEI. CDR3 length: 15 amino acids. Unmatched junction bases numbered 7, after V lost 6 bases and J lost 3 bases. The CDR3 protein is CASRPLTGANQPQHF. As DNA, the CDR3 is TGTGCCAGCAGACCTTTGACAGGGGCCAATCAGCCCCAGCATTTT.

The chain joins TRBV29-1 to TRBJ2-4; the match to TRBD1 covers 9 bases. Germline-derived CDR1 and CDR2 are SQVTM and ANQGSEA. This CDR3 is built from 14 residues. Losses at the gene ends were 6 bases for V and 4 bases for J; bases not matched to a gene: 7. The CDR3 reads CSVDLGQGKNIQYF. The CDR3 bases are TGCAGCGTGGATCTGGGACAGGGTAAAAACATTCAGTACTTC.

V is TRBV7-2 and J is TRBJ2-7; no firm D call. V was pared by 1 base and J by 2 bases, with 12 bases between. The CDR3 sequence is 15 residues long. Germline V CDR1 and CDR2: SGHTA, FQGNSA. CDR3: CASSLGVGNPYEQYF. The CDR3 nucleotides read TGTGCCAGCAGCTTAGGTGTAGGGAACCCCTACGAGCAGTACTTC.

DNA of the CDR3: TGTGCCAGCAGCCCATTCGCAGGGGCCCTACCCCAAGAGACCCAGTACTTC. It specifies CASSPFAGALPQETQYF. The chain links TRBV9 to TRBJ2-5; D might be TRBD1 (6 bases). Germline V CDR1 and CDR2: SGDLS, YYNGEE. The CDR3 spans 17 residues. V lost 4 bases, J lost 1 base, and 20 bases lay in between.

This rearrangement joins TRBV12-3 or TRBV12-4 to TRBJ2-3; TRBD2 matches 10 bases. J was trimmed by 6 bases and V by 8 bases; bases with no gene match: 5. CDR3 length: 13 residues. The CDR3 region has the DNA TGTGCCAGCGGAGCGGGAGGGATGGATACGCAGTATTTT. It yields the protein CASGAGGMDTQYF.